This T cell receptor beta chain came from a study of blood T cell repertoires in COVID-19. Sequencing used immunoSEQ multiplex PCR; TCRdb keeps in-frame clones, though not all of them. The sample lists a few hundred thousand clones, under 85% occurring once. After removal of 0 bases from V and 4 bases from J, the junction contained 2 bases not matched to a gene. Germline-derived CDR1 and CDR2 are SGHNT and YYREEE (reference sequence). The CDR3 is made up of 14 amino acids. The chain combines TRBV5-4 with TRBJ2-5; 8 bases match TRBD2. The source is a woman between 45 and 65 years old who had recovered from COVID-19. Sample: PBMCs or T cells enriched from blood (not recorded which). DNA for the CDR3: TGTGCCAGCAGCTTGGTTCTAGCGGGAGAGACCCAGTACTTC. This gives the protein CASSLVLAGETQYF.